Described below is a single T cell receptor (beta chain) sequence and its context. Its antigen remains unknown. This record belongs to a study of post-analysis software for immune sequencing data. The germline gives CDR1 MNHNY, CDR2 SVGAGI (reference sequence). The CDR3 length is 11 residues. Trimming removed 6 bases at V and 6 bases at J, with 7 bases between. Presence of unique molecular identifiers characterized the TCR beta cDNA libraries. TCRdb re-called the PCR reads with MiXCR, one entry per CDR3 protein. The sample carries fewer than 900,000 distinct CDR3 sequences, just over 45% recorded once. General study points: Samples from a shared batch, those prepared together, strongly co-clustered by F measure. Compared with controls, patients had more of five TRBV segments, including TRBV5-6, TRBV5-1 and TRBV20-1.

The clonotype originates from a girl aged 5 to 17 with multiple sclerosis. The sequencing sample was made of blood. The chain recombines TRBV6-6 with TRBJ2-3; D perhaps matches TRBD2 (5 bases). The CDR3 DNA is TGTGCCAGCAGAGCGGTGGATACGCAGTATTTT. It translates to CASRAVDTQYF.